Below, 27 T cell receptor beta chains from the same sample are listed, as sequenced in a study of PD-1 blockade in classical Hodgkin lymphoma. Produced via immunoSEQ multiplex PCR; TCRdb's table is partial and in-frame only. The table has some 25,000 clones, about four fifths seen once. There was relapse after autologous stem cell transplantation in every patient, and there was variation in brentuximab vedotin exposure. Material: peripheral blood mononuclear cells (PBMCs), obtained before the second cycle of nivolumab. These receptors originate from a human donor with classical Hodgkin lymphoma.

V usage is TRBV11-2 and J usage is TRBJ1-3; no firm D call. CDR3 size: 14 residues. V gave up 2 bases and J gave up 5 bases, with 10 bases separating them. The germline CDR1 and CDR2 sequences are SGHAT and FQNNGV. The CDR3 coding sequence is TGTGCCAGCAGCTTACGGGAGGCCCGAAACACCATATATTTT. Translation gives CASSLREARNTIYF.

This chain uses TRBV5-1 with TRBJ1-1; 7 bases are shared with TRBD1. J lost 2 bases, V lost 0 bases, and 7 bases had no gene match. Germline CDR1 is SGHRS and CDR2 is YFSETQ. The CDR3 loop spans 16 amino acids. The CDR3, as DNA: TGCGCCAGCAGCTTGGGGTGGACAGGCCCTAACACTGAAGCTTTCTTT. Translated: CASSLGWTGPNTEAFF.

This clone occurred a few times. The V call is TRBV7-8, the J call TRBJ1-1, with 7 bases fitting TRBD1. This CDR3 has 14 residues. The germline V gene has CDR1 SGHVS and CDR2 FQNEAQ. Losses at the gene ends were 5 bases for V and 5 bases for J; bases not matched to a gene: 8. The CDR3 reads CASSLTGTVTEAFF. The CDR3 nucleotides read TGTGCCAGCAGCCTGACAGGGACAGTGACTGAAGCTTTCTTT.

The V gene is TRBV28, the J gene TRBJ1-5; D not resolved. The length of the CDR3 is 15 residues. V lost 3 bases, J lost 2 bases, and 11 bases lay in between. Germline V gene data show CDR1 as MDHEN and CDR2 as SYDVKM. The CDR3 is CASSFTVTGNQPQHF. The CDR3 nucleotides are TGTGCCAGCAGTTTTACGGTTACGGGCAATCAGCCCCAGCATTTT.

This clone was counted a few times. At one boundary the junction diverges from the germline segment, which might be a read error. This rearrangement joins TRBV5-5 to TRBJ1-1; 8 bases align to TRBD1. The CDR3 runs 13 residues. CDR1 SGHKS and CDR2 YYEKEE come from the germline V gene (reference sequence). Here the CDR3 reads CASSQRTGREAFF. The CDR3 coding sequence is TGCGCCAGCAGCCAGAGGACAGGGAGGGAAGCTTTCTTT.

The chain joins TRBV4-1 to TRBJ1-5, with D possibly TRBD1 on 6 matching bases. Deletions cut 1 base from V and 3 bases from J, with 13 bases between. The CDR3 loop spans 16 amino acids. Germline loops: CDR1 MGHRA, CDR2 YSYEKL. CDR3 in amino acids: CASSQGGAAYNQPQHF. CDR3 DNA: TGCGCCAGCAGCCAAGGGGGGGCCGCTTACAATCAGCCCCAGCATTTT.

The rearrangement uses TRBV4-1 and TRBJ2-5; possible D gene TRBD2, 6 bases. This CDR3 is built from 16 residues. Germline values: CDR1 MGHRA, CDR2 YSYEKL. V was pared by 0 bases and J by 2 bases, with 13 bases between. The DNA of the CDR3 is TGCGCCAGCAGCCAAGAGCGGGACCATCCACAAGAGACCCAGTACTTC. Translated: CASSQERDHPQETQYF.

This clone was seen a single time. This chain joins TRBV4-3 and TRBJ2-3; a weak D match, TRBD2 (6 bases). There are 15 residues in the CDR3. V dropped 2 bases and J dropped 3 bases, with 12 bases sitting between them. The germline CDR1 and CDR2 sequences are LGHNA and YSLEER. This CDR3 is CASSQSGGWTDTQYF. In DNA form, the CDR3 reads TGCGCCAGCAGCCAATCTGGAGGGTGGACAGATACGCAGTATTTT.

This chain connects TRBV5-5 to TRBJ2-1; D might be TRBD2 (5 bases). V lost 5 bases and J lost 8, with 11 bases in between. Germline V gene sequence: CDR1 SGHKS, CDR2 YYEKEE (reference sequence). The CDR3 totals 12 residues. The CDR3, as DNA: TGTGCCAGCAGACGGACTGGGGATGAGCAGTTCTTC. Its translation: CASRRTGDEQFF.

This clone was found once. V usage is TRBV4-1 and J usage is TRBJ2-3; D unresolved. V gave up 2 bases and J gave up 1 base, with 4 bases separating them. The germline V gene encodes CDR1 MGHRA and CDR2 YSYEKL. CDR3 length equals 13 residues. The CDR3 region is CASSQPGTDTQYF. The CDR3 nucleotides are TGCGCCAGCAGCCAACCCGGCACAGATACGCAGTATTTT.

The chain combines TRBV10-3 with TRBJ1-5; D is perhaps TRBD1 (5 bases). From germline, CDR1 is ENHRY and CDR2 SYGVKD. The V and J ends lost 6 bases and 3 bases respectively, with 12 bases between them. The CDR3 sequence is 14 residues long. The CDR3 here is CAIRDQGYNQPQHF. In DNA form, the CDR3 reads TGTGCCATCAGGGATCAGGGCTACAATCAGCCCCAGCATTTT.

The chain recombines TRBV27 with TRBJ2-7; D not resolved. V lost 3 bases and J 9 bases, leaving 9 bases between the germline ends. Germline-derived CDR1 and CDR2 are MNHEY and SMNVEV (reference sequence). This CDR3 has 11 amino acids. CDR3: CASSFQAVQYF. The CDR3 DNA sequence: TGTGCCAGCAGTTTTCAGGCGGTGCAGTACTTC.

The chain recombines TRBV5-6 with TRBJ2-1; D may match TRBD1 or TRBD2 (6 bases each). The V and J ends lost 6 bases and 10 bases respectively, with 20 bases between them. Germline CDR1 and CDR2: SGHDT and YYEEEE. This CDR3 is built from 14 residues. The DNA of the CDR3 is TGTGCCAGCACCCCCTCCCCGGGGGCAAGGGAGCAGTTCTTC. Translating gives CASTPSPGAREQFF. The full variable domain, in which reference TRBV5-6 and TRBJ2-1 provide the parts outside the CDR3, is DAGVTQSPTHLIKTRGQQVTLRCSPKSGHDTVSWYQQALGQGPQFIFQYYEEEERQRGNFPDRFSGHQFPNYSSELNVNALLLGDSALYLCASTPSPGAREQFFGPGTRLTVL.

The rearrangement joins TRBV28 to TRBJ1-5; no firm D call. Germline V gene data show CDR1 as MDHEN and CDR2 as SYDVKM. V dropped 7 bases and J dropped 0 bases, with 16 bases sitting between them. CDR3 length equals 16 residues. This CDR3 reads CASNTLKMHSNQPQHF. As DNA, the CDR3 is TGTGCCAGCAATACCTTAAAAATGCATAGCAATCAGCCCCAGCATTTT.

V usage is TRBV7-9 and J usage is TRBJ1-2; D possibly corresponds to TRBD1 (5 bases). The CDR3 totals 12 residues. CDR1 SEHNR and CDR2 FQNEAQ come from the germline V gene (reference sequence). V lost 5 bases and J 6 bases, leaving 10 bases between the germline ends. The CDR3: CASSPQGDGYTF. The CDR3 DNA is TGTGCCAGCAGCCCCCAGGGTGATGGCTACACCTTC. Variable domain in full (rest from reference TRBV7-9 and TRBJ1-2): DTGVSQNPRHKITKRGQNVTFRCDPISEHNRLYWYRQTLGQGPEFLTYFQNEAQLEKSRLLSDRFSAERPKGSFSTLEIQRTEQGDSAMYLCASSPQGDGYTFGSGTRLTVV.

The chain has TRBV6-7 and TRBJ1-5; no clear D. TRBV6-7 is reported as an ORF; its role is uncertain. V was shortened by 7 bases and J by 1 base, with 11 bases between the two germline ends. The CDR3 is made up of 14 amino acids. The CDR3 loop reads CASTLTESNQPQHF. The CDR3 DNA reads TGTGCCAGCACCCTAACAGAGAGCAATCAGCCCCAGCATTTT.

This clone was observed a handful of times. This chain uses TRBV4-1 with TRBJ1-4; no clear D. V lost 5 bases and J 0 bases, leaving 10 bases between the germline ends. CDR3 length equals 15 residues. CDR1 is MGHRA, CDR2 YSYEKL, per germline. This CDR3 reads CASSASGATNEKLFF. CDR3 nucleotides: TGCGCCAGCAGCGCCTCTGGGGCAACTAATGAAAAACTGTTTTTT.

CDR3 DNA: TGTGCCACCTCCGGGTGGACAGGGGGCCCCGGGGAGCTGTTTTTT. The encoded protein is CATSGWTGGPGELFF. The chain links TRBV19 to TRBJ2-2; 11 nucleotides match TRBD1. The CDR3 consists of 15 residues. V shed 10 bases, J shed 6 bases, and the junction held 10 bases outside the gene matches. Germline CDR1 and CDR2: LNHDA and SQIVND (reference sequence). The full variable domain, completed using reference TRBV19 and TRBJ2-2, is DGGITQSPKYLFRKEGQNVTLSCEQNLNHDAMYWYRQDPGQGLRLIYYSQIVNDFQKGDIAEGYSVSREKKESFPLTVTSAQKNPTAFYLCATSGWTGGPGELFFGEGSRLTVL.

This chain uses TRBV18 with TRBJ2-2, with 9 positions matching TRBD1. The CDR3 is 20 amino acids. V shed 8 bases and J 6 bases; nucleotides not matched to a gene: 25. Germline loops: CDR1 KGHSH, CDR2 LQKENI. In nucleotides, the CDR3 is TGTGCCAGCAAAGAACTCAGATTCCGGGACAGGGATATTTTTGCCGGGGAGCTGTTTTTT. This gives the protein CASKELRFRDRDIFAGELFF.

V and J are TRBV19 and TRBJ1-1; D is unresolved. Trimming pared 7 bases from V and 0 bases from J, leaving 12 bases between. The germline gives CDR1 LNHDA, CDR2 SQIVND (reference sequence). This CDR3 comprises 14 residues. The CDR3 loop reads CASTDISMNTEAFF. CDR3 sequence (DNA): TGTGCCAGTACCGACATTTCTATGAACACTGAAGCTTTCTTT.

V gene TRBV15 combines with J gene TRBJ2-2, with 9 bases aligning to TRBD1. Germline V gene lookup returns CDR1 LNHNV and CDR2 YYDKDF (reference sequence). Losses at the gene ends were 9 bases for V and 4 bases for J; bases not matched to a gene: 9. This CDR3 is 15 amino acids long. Here the CDR3 DNA reads TGTGCCACGGCAACAGGGGGCAGGGGCACCGGGGAGCTGTTTTTT. Protein sequence: CATATGGRGTGELFF. Looking up the rest from reference TRBV15 and TRBJ2-2 gives the full variable domain: DAMVIQNPRYQVTQFGKPVTLSCSQTLNHNVMYWYQQKSSQAPKLLFHYYDKDFNNEADTPDNFQSRRPNTSFCFLDIRSPGLGDTAMYLCATATGGRGTGELFFGEGSRLTVL.

V gene TRBV19 combines with J gene TRBJ2-7; no reliable D call. This CDR3 region has 15 residues. Germline V gives CDR1 LNHDA, CDR2 SQIVND (reference sequence). Trimming left V 5 bases short and J 5 bases short, with 19 bases between. CDR3 sequence (DNA): TGTGCCAGTAGTGCCTCGGGCGCTATAGGCCACGAGCAGTACTTC. This sequence encodes CASSASGAIGHEQYF.

The J gene is TRBJ1-6, the V gene TRBV27; D remains unclear. The ends were cut back, 6 bases at V and 3 bases at J, with 18 bases in the middle. The CDR3 covers 17 residues. CDR1 is MNHEY, CDR2 SMNVEV, per germline (reference sequence). CDR3 amino acids: CASSLSGQVDYNSPLHF. DNA for the CDR3: TGTGCCAGCAGCCTATCCGGTCAGGTGGACTATAATTCACCCCTCCACTTT.

The CDR3 sequence: CASSMKADQPQHF. DNA for the CDR3: TGTGCCAGTAGTATGAAGGCCGATCAGCCCCAGCATTTT. The rearrangement joins TRBV19 to TRBJ1-5; D unresolved. Germline-derived CDR1 and CDR2 are LNHDA and SQIVND (reference sequence). V lost 3 bases and J lost 5, with 8 bases in between. The CDR3 consists of 13 residues.

CDR3 sequence: CSVEVSNTEAFF. CDR3 DNA sequence: TGCAGCGTTGAGGTTTCGAACACTGAAGCTTTCTTT. The chain employs TRBV29-1 and TRBJ1-1; D is undetermined. The CDR3 is 12 amino acids. Germline V CDR1 and CDR2: SQVTM, ANQGSEA. V lost 3 bases and J 1 base, leaving 6 bases between the germline ends.

The V call is TRBV5-1, the J call TRBJ2-2; D possibly corresponds to TRBD1 (8 bases). The germline V gene encodes CDR1 SGHRS and CDR2 YFSETQ. The CDR3 runs 18 residues. V lost 1 base, J lost 3 bases, and 19 bases lay in between. CDR3 bases: TGCGCCAGCAGCTTGTTTATTTCAGCGGGACAGGACACCGGGGAGCTGTTTTTT. This sequence encodes CASSLFISAGQDTGELFF.

The V and J genes are TRBV4-3 and TRBJ1-1; maybe TRBD1 (5 bases). V was clipped by 5 bases and J by 6 bases, with 22 bases between them. Looked up from germline, CDR1 is LGHNA and CDR2 is YSLEER. The CDR3 has 16 residues. CDR3 loop: CASSSTAGGIEAEAFF. DNA for the CDR3: TGCGCCAGCAGCAGCACCGCGGGGGGGATTGAGGCTGAAGCTTTCTTT.